This T cell receptor beta chain is from a study of T cell changes during pregnancy in multiple sclerosis. TCRdb keeps only in-frame clones here, not all; method: immunoSEQ multiplex PCR. The data show more than 70,000 clones, approximately 89% seen once. Germline V gene sequence: CDR1 MNHNS, CDR2 SASEGT. The length of the CDR3 is 14 residues. V dropped 0 bases and J dropped 6 bases, with 8 bases sitting between them. The clonotype was recovered from a female donor with multiple sclerosis, enrolled in a pregnancy study. The J gene is TRBJ1-4, the V gene TRBV6-1; the D is unclear. Here the sequenced sample was peripheral blood, taken before pregnancy. CDR3 sequence: CASSEALLHEKLFF. DNA of the CDR3: TGTGCCAGCAGTGAAGCGCTACTTCATGAAAAACTGTTTTTT.